The clone carrying this T cell receptor beta chain was picked up a small number of times. Its antigen is not known. This sample is drawn from a study of T cell repertoires in cytomegalovirus infection. Trimming removed 1 base at V and 3 bases at J, with 16 bases between. Germline V gives CDR1 LNHNV, CDR2 YYDKDF (reference sequence). The CDR3 is 17 amino acids. TCRdb re-analysed the reads in MiXCR, keeping a single row per CDR3 protein. The sample gives 150,000 to 200,000 distinct CDR3 sequences, about 22% of which show up once; about 25% is in the top ten. This sequence was found in a human donor in good health (CMV status not recorded). Some clones in this sample may be carry-over from other donors' samples. The sample here was CD8+ T cells from cultured PBMCs, taken from culture after CMV antigen stimulation. The chain employs TRBV15 and TRBJ1-5, with unresolved D. CDR3 amino acids: CATSRGTRSRNNQPQHF. Written as DNA, the CDR3 is TGTGCCACCAGCAGAGGGACTCGGTCCAGGAACAATCAGCCCCAGCATTTT.